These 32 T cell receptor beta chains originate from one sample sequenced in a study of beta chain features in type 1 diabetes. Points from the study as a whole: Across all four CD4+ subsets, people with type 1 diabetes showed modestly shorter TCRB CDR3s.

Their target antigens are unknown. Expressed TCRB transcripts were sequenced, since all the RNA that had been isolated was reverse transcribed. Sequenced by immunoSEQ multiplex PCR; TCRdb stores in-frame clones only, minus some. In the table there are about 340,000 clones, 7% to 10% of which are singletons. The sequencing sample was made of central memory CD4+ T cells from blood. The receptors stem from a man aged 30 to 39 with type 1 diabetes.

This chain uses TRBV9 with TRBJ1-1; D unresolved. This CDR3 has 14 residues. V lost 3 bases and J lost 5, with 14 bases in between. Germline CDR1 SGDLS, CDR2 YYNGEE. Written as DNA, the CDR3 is TGTGCCAGCAGCGCGGTAACATCGAGTACTGAAGCTTTCTTT. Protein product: CASSAVTSSTEAFF.

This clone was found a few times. As DNA, the CDR3 is TGCGCCAGCAGCCAAGATAGGGGGGGTGAAAAACTGTTTTTT. Protein: CASSQDRGGEKLFF. The chain links TRBV4-3 to TRBJ1-4, with D maybe TRBD1 (6 bases). V dropped 0 bases and J dropped 7 bases, with 9 bases sitting between them. The CDR3 runs to 14 residues. CDR1 is LGHNA and CDR2 is YSLEER in the germline V gene.

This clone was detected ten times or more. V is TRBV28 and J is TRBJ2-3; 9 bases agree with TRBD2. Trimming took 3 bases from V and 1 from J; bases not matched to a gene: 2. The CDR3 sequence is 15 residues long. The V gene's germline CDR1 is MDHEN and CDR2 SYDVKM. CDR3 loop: CASSFRTSGTDTQYF. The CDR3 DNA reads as TGTGCCAGCAGTTTTCGGACTAGCGGCACAGATACGCAGTATTTT.

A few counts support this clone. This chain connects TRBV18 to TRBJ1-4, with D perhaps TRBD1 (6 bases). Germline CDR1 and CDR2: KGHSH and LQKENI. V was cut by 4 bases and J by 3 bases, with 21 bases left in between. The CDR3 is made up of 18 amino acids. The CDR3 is CASSLVNREQYSNEKLFF. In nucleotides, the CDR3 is TGTGCCAGCTCACTTGTTAACAGGGAACAGTATTCTAATGAAAAACTGTTTTTT. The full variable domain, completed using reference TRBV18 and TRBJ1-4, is NAGVMQNPRHLVRRRGQEARLRCSPMKGHSHVYWYRQLPEEGLKFMVYLQKENIIDESGMPKERFSAEFPKEGPSILRIQQVVRGDSAAYFCASSLVNREQYSNEKLFFGSGTQLSVL.

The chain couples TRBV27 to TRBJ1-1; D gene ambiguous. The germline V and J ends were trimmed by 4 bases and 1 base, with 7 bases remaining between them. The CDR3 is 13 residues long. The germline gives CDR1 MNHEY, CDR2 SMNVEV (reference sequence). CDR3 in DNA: TGTGCCAGCAGTTACAAGTGGAACACTGAAGCTTTCTTT. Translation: CASSYKWNTEAFF.

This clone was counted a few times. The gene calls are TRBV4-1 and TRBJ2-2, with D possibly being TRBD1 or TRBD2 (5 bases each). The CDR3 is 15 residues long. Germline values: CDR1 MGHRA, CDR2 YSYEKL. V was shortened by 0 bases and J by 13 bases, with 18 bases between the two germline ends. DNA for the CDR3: TGCGCCAGCAGCCAAGATACTAGGGGTGGGGTTTCGCTGTTTTTT. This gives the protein CASSQDTRGGVSLFF.

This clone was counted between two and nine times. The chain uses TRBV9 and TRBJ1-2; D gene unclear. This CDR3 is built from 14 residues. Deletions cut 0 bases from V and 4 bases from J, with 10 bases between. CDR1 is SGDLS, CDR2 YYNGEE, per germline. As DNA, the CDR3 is TGTGCCAGCAGCGTAGTGTCGCAGACCTATGGCTACACCTTC. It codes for CASSVVSQTYGYTF. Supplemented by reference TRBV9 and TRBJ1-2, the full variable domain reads DSGVTQTPKHLITATGQRVTLRCSPRSGDLSVYWYQQSLDQGLQFLIQYYNGEERAKGNILERFSAQQFPDLHSELNLSSLELGDSALYFCASSVVSQTYGYTFGSGTRLTVV.

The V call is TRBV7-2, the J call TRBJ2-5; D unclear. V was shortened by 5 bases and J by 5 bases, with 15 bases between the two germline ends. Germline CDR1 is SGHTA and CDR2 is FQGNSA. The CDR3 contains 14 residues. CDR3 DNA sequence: TGTGCCAGCAGCCCACTCCCAGTTGGGGAGACCCAGTACTTC. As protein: CASSPLPVGETQYF.

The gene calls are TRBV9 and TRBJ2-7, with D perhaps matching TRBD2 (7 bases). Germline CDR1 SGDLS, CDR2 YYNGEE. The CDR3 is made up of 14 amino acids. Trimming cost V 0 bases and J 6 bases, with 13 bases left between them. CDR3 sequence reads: CASSVVGGRGEQYF. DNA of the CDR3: TGTGCCAGCAGCGTAGTCGGGGGGCGCGGCGAGCAGTACTTC.

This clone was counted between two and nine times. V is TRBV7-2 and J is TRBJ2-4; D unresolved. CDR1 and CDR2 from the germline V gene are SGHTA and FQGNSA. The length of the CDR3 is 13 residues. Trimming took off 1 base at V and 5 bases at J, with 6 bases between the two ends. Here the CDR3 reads CASSLGGENIQYF. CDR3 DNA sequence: TGTGCCAGCAGCTTAGGCGGTGAAAACATTCAGTACTTC.

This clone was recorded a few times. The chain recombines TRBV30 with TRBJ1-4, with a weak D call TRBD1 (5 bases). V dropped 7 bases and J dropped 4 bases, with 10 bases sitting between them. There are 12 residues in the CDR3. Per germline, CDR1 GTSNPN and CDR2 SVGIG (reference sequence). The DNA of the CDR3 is TGTGCCTCCTCGCAGGGTAATGAAAAACTGTTTTTT. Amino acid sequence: CASSQGNEKLFF.

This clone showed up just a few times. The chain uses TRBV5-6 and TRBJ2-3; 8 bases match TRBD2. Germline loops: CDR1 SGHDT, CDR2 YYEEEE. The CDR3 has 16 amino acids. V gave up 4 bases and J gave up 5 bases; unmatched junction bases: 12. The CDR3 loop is CASSGPGLVSLDTQYF. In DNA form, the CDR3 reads TGTGCCAGCAGCGGACCGGGACTAGTCTCACTAGATACGCAGTATTTT.

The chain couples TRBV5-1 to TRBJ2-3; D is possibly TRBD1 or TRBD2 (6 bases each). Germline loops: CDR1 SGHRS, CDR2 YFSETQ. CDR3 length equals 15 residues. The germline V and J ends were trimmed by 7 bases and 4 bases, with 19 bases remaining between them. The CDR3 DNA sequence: TGCGCCAGCGGACTTCTGGGGGGCGAATCAGATACGCAGTATTTT. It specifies CASGLLGGESDTQYF.

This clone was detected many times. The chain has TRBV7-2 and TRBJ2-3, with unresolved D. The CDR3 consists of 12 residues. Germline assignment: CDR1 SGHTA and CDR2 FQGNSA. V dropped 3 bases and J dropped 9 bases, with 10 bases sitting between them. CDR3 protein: CASSFIGNTQYF. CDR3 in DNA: TGTGCCAGCAGCTTTATTGGCAACACGCAGTATTTT.

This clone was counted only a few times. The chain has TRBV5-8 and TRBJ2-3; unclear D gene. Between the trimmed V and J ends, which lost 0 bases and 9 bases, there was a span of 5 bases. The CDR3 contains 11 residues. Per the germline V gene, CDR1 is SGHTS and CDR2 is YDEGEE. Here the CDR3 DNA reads TGTGCCAGCAGCTTGGCCGAGACGCAGTATTTT. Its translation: CASSLAETQYF.

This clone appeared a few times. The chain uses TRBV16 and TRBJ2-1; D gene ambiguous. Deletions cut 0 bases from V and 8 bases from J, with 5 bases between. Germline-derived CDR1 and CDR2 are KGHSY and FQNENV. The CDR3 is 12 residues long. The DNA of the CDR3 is TGTGCCAGCAGCCAATCGCGAGATGAGCAGTTCTTC. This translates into CASSQSRDEQFF.

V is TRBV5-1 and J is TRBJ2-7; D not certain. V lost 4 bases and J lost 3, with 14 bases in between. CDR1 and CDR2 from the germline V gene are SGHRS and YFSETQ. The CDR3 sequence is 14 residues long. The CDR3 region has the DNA TGCGCCAGCAGCATGAGGACGGAGTACTACGAGCAGTACTTC. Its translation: CASSMRTEYYEQYF.

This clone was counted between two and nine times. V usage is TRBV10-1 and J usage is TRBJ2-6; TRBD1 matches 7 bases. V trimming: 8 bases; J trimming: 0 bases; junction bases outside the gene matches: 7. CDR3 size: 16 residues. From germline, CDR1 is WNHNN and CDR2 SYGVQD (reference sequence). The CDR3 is CASDRVLPSGANVLTF. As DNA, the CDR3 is TGCGCCAGCGACAGGGTTCTCCCCTCTGGGGCCAACGTCCTGACTTTC.

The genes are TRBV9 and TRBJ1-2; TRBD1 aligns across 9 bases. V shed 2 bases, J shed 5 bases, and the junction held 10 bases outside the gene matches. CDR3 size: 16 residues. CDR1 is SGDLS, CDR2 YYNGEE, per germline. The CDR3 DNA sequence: TGTGCCAGCAGCGTCCGTCCGGGACAGGGAGGGTATGGCTACACCTTC. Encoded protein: CASSVRPGQGGYGYTF.

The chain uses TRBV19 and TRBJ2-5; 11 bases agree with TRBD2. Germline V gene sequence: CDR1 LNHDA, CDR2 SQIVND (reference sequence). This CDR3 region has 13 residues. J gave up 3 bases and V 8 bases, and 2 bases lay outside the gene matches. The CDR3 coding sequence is TGTGCCAGTGGTAGCGGGGGGGAAGAGACCCAGTACTTC. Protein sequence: CASGSGGEETQYF.

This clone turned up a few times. Here the CDR3 DNA reads TGTGCCAGCTCACCACACGCGGATCAGCCCCAGCATTTT. Translated: CASSPHADQPQHF. The chain has TRBV18 and TRBJ1-5; D remains unclear. The CDR3 runs to 13 residues. With 1 base removed from V and 5 bases from J, the gap between germline ends came to 6 bases. Germline V gene sequence: CDR1 KGHSH, CDR2 LQKENI. Together with reference TRBV18 and TRBJ1-5, the CDR3 gives the full variable domain: NAGVMQNPRHLVRRRGQEARLRCSPMKGHSHVYWYRQLPEEGLKFMVYLQKENIIDESGMPKERFSAEFPKEGPSILRIQQVVRGDSAAYFCASSPHADQPQHFGDGTRLSIL.

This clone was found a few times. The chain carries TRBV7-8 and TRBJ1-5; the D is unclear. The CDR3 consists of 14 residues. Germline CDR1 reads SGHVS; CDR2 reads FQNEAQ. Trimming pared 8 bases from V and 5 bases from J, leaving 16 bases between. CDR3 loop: CASSKRSQDQPQHF. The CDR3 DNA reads TGTGCCAGCTCCAAACGGAGCCAGGATCAGCCCCAGCATTTT.

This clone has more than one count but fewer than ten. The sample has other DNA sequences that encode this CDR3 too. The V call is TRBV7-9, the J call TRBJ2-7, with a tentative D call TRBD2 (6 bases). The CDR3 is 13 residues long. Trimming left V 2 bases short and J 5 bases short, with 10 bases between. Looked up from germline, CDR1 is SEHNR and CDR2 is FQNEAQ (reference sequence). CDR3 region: CASSLLGGHEQYF. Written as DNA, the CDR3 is TGTGCCAGCAGCTTACTCGGGGGACACGAGCAGTACTTC.

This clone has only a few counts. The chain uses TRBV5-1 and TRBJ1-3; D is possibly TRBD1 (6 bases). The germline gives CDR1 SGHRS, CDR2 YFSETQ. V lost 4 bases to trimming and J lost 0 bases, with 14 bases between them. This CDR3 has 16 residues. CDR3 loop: CASSITGIPSGNTIYF. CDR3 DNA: TGCGCCAGCAGCATCACAGGGATACCCTCTGGAAACACCATATATTTT.

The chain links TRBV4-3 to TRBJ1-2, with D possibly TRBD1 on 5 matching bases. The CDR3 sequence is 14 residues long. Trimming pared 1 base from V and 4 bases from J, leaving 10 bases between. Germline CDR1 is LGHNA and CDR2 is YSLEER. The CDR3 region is CASSQGGLGYGYTF. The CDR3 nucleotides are TGCGCCAGCAGCCAAGGGGGGTTAGGCTATGGCTACACCTTC.

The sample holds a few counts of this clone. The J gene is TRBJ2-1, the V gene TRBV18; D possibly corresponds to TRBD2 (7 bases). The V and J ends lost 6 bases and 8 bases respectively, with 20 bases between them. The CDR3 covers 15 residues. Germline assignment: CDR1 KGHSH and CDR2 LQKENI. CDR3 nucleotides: TGTGCCAGCTCCCCCATGGGGGGGGGCCTCGATGAGCAGTTCTTC. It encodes CASSPMGGGLDEQFF.

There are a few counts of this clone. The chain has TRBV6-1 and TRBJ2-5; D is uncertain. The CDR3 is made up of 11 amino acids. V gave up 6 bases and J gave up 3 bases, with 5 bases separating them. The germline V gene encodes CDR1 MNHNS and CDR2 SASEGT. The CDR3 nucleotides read TGTGCCAGCAGATGGGAAGAGACCCAGTACTTC. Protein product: CASRWEETQYF.

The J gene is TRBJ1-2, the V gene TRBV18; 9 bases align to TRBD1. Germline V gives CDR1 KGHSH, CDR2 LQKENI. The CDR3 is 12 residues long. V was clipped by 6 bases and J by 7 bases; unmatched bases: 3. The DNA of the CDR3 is TGTGCCAGCTCCGGGACAGGGATTGGCTACACCTTC. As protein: CASSGTGIGYTF.

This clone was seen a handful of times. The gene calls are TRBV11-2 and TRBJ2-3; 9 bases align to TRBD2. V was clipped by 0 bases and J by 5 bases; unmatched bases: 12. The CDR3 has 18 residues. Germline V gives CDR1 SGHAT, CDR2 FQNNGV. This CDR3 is CASSLEETSGPGKDTQYF. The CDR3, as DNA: TGTGCCAGCAGCTTAGAGGAGACTAGCGGCCCTGGGAAAGATACGCAGTATTTT.

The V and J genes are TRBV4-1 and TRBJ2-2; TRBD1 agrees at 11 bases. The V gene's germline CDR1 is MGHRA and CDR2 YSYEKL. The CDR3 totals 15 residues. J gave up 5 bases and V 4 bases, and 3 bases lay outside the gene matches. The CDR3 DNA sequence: TGCGCCAGCAGCCTTGGGACAGGGGGGACCGGGGAGCTGTTTTTT. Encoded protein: CASSLGTGGTGELFF.

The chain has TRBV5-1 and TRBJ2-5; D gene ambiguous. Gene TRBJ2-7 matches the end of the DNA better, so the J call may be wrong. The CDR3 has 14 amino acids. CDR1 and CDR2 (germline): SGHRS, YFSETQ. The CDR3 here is CASSLPDGSYEQYF. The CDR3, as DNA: TGCGCCAGCAGCTTACCCGACGGCTCCTACGAGCAGTACTTC.

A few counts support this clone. In DNA, the CDR3 is TGTGCCAGCAGCTTGGTAGGGGCAGATCAGCCCCAGCATTTT. It is translated as CASSLVGADQPQHF. This chain links TRBV5-6 with TRBJ1-5; weak D call: TRBD1 (5 bases). The CDR3 has 14 amino acids. Germline loops: CDR1 SGHDT, CDR2 YYEEEE. Between the trimmed V and J ends, which lost 0 bases and 5 bases, there was a span of 9 bases. The variable domain in full, completed from reference TRBV5-6 and TRBJ1-5, reads DAGVTQSPTHLIKTRGQQVTLRCSPKSGHDTVSWYQQALGQGPQFIFQYYEEEERQRGNFPDRFSGHQFPNYSSELNVNALLLGDSALYLCASSLVGADQPQHFGDGTRLSIL.